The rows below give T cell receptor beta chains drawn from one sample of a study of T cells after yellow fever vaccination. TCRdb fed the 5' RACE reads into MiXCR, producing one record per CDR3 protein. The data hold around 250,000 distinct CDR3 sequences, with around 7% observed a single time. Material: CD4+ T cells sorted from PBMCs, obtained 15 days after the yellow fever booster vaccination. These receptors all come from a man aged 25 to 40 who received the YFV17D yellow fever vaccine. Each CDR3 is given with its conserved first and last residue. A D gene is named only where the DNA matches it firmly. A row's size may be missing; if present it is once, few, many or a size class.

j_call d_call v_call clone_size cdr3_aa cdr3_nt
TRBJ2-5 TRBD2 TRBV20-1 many CSAFPGLAGEAQYF TGCAGTGCTTTTCCGGGACTAGCGGGAGAGGCCCAGTACTTC
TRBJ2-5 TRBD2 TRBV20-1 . CSAAWGGKGADQDQYF TGCAGTGCTGCCTGGGGGGGAAAGGGAGCGGATCAGGACCAGTACTTC
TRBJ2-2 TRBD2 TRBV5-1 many CASSLWGPERGSYNTGELFF TGCGCCAGCAGCTTGTGGGGCCCGGAGCGGGGCTCTTACAACACCGGGGAGCTGTTTTTT
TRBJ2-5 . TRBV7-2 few CASSWTADQETQYF TGTGCCAGCAGCTGGACAGCGGACCAAGAGACCCAGTACTTC
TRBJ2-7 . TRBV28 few CASSPPSGIPYEQYF TGTGCCAGCAGCCCTCCGTCAGGAATACCCTACGAGCAGTACTTC
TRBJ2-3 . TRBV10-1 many CASRNRDKRGADTQYF TGCGCCAGCAGGAACCGGGACAAACGAGGAGCAGATACGCAGTATTTT
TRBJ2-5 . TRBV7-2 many CASSLGGHQETQYF TGCGCCAGCAGCTTGGGGGGGCACCAAGAGACCCAGTACTTC
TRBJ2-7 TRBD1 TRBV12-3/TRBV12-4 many CASRPDREFYEQYF TGTGCCAGCAGGCCGGACAGGGAGTTCTACGAGCAGTACTTC
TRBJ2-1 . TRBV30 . CAWSTLIEQFF TGTGCCTGGAGTACCTTAATCGAGCAGTTCTTC
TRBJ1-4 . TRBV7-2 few CASSWVGGTNEKLFF TGTGCCAGCAGCTGGGTCGGGGGGACTAATGAAAAACTGTTTTTT
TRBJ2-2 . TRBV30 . CAWSWGSGTGELFF TGTGCCTGGAGTTGGGGGAGCGGGACCGGGGAGCTGTTTTTT
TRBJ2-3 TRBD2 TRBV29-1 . CSTIAGSTDTQYF TGCAGCACTATAGCGGGGTCCACAGATACGCAGTATTTT
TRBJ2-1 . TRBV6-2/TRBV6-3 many CASALENEQFF TGTGCCAGCGCGCTTGAGAATGAGCAGTTCTTC
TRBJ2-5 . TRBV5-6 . CASSGNLAEETQYF TGTGCCAGCAGCGGCAATTTAGCGGAAGAGACCCAGTACTTC
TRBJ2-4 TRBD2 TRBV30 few CAWSVRLAGAKNIQYF TGTGCCTGGAGTGTAAGGCTAGCGGGGGCCAAAAACATTCAGTACTTC
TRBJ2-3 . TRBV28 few CASRGSMDTQYF TGTGCCAGCAGGGGATCGATGGATACGCAGTATTTT
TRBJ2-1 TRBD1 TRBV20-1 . CSARDGTGGRNEQFF TGCAGTGCTAGGGATGGGACAGGGGGCCGCAATGAGCAGTTCTTC